These 20 T cell receptor beta chains came from one sample sequenced in a study of T cell changes during pregnancy in multiple sclerosis. Sequenced by immunoSEQ multiplex PCR; TCRdb stores in-frame clones only, minus some. The sample lists about 42,000 clones; 75% to 95% were seen once. The source was CD4+ T cells from peripheral blood mononuclear cells, collected after pregnancy. Every receptor here comes from a female donor in good health, enrolled as a control in a pregnancy study.

J is TRBJ2-2 and V is TRBV9; 7 bases map to TRBD2. Trimming removed 4 bases from V and 4 bases from J; junction bases left unmatched: 10. CDR1 and CDR2 from the germline V gene are SGDLS and YYNGEE. CDR3 length: 16 amino acids. The CDR3 nucleotides read TGTGCCAGCAGCCCTTCGGGGCTAGCGGCCACCGGGGAGCTGTTTTTT. This sequence encodes CASSPSGLAATGELFF.

The genes are TRBV15 and TRBJ1-1; D call uncertain. Trimming cost V 4 bases and J 5 bases, with 11 bases left between them. CDR3 size: 13 residues. The germline V gene has CDR1 LNHNV and CDR2 YYDKDF (reference sequence). The DNA of the CDR3 is TGTGCCACCAGCATCATGTCGGGGACTGAAGCTTTCTTT. Protein sequence: CATSIMSGTEAFF.

The sample holds one count of this clone. The J gene is TRBJ2-2, the V gene TRBV19; 10 nucleotides align to TRBD2. The CDR3 sequence is 16 residues long. Losses at the gene ends were 3 bases for V and 6 bases for J; bases not matched to a gene: 7. Germline CDR1 is LNHDA and CDR2 is SQIVND (reference sequence). The CDR3 bases are TGTGCCAGTAGTATGCCGCCTAGCGGGAGCCCCGGGGAGCTGTTTTTT. This codes for CASSMPPSGSPGELFF.

The chain is built from TRBV28 and TRBJ1-1, with TRBD1 identical over 7 bases. The V and J ends lost 6 bases and 0 bases, in that order; junction bases with no gene match: 4. Germline V CDR1 and CDR2: MDHEN, SYDVKM. This CDR3 has 14 residues. CDR3 residues: CASSPGTVNTEAFF. CDR3 coding DNA: TGTGCCAGCAGCCCCGGGACAGTGAACACTGAAGCTTTCTTT.

The rearrangement links TRBV7-9 to TRBJ2-1; 8 positions agree with TRBD1. CDR3 length: 16 residues. Looked up from germline, CDR1 is SEHNR and CDR2 is FQNEAQ (reference sequence). Unmatched junction bases numbered 6, after V lost 5 bases and J lost 0 bases. CDR3 coding DNA: TGTGCCAGCAGCGCAAGACAGGGGAGCTCCTACAATGAGCAGTTCTTC. Its translation: CASSARQGSSYNEQFF.

This chain connects TRBV5-1 to TRBJ2-3; 9 bases align to TRBD1. From germline, CDR1 is SGHRS and CDR2 YFSETQ. CDR3 size: 14 residues. The V and J ends lost 0 bases and 4 bases, in that order; junction bases with no gene match: 0. CDR3 bases: TGCGCCAGCAGCTTGGACAGGGGGCCAGATACGCAGTATTTT. It specifies CASSLDRGPDTQYF.

The chain links TRBV27 to TRBJ1-6, with D perhaps matching TRBD1 (6 bases). Germline V gene data show CDR1 as MNHEY and CDR2 as SMNVEV (reference sequence). The CDR3 contains 21 residues. Deletions cut 0 bases from V and 0 bases from J, with 21 bases between. The DNA for the CDR3 is TGTGCCAGCAGTTTATCTTCTCGGGACATCGTAAGGAGCTCCTATAATTCACCCCTCCACTTT. It codes for CASSLSSRDIVRSSYNSPLHF.

This rearrangement joins TRBV14 to TRBJ2-2; TRBD2 agrees at 13 bases. This CDR3 is built from 18 residues. V lost 3 bases, J lost 7 bases, and 11 bases stayed unmatched. Germline CDR1 reads SGHDN; CDR2 reads FVKESK. The CDR3 spells CASSHQLAGGPFGGELFF. The CDR3 DNA reads as TGTGCCAGCAGCCACCAACTAGCGGGAGGGCCTTTCGGCGGGGAGCTGTTTTTT.

The chain recombines TRBV6-1 with TRBJ1-1; TRBD1 might be the D (6 bases). Germline CDR1 is MNHNS and CDR2 is SASEGT. There are 14 residues in the CDR3. V gave up 0 bases and J gave up 10 bases, with 15 bases separating them. The CDR3 protein is CASSEASTGIGAFF. The CDR3 DNA reads TGTGCCAGCAGTGAAGCCTCTACAGGGATTGGAGCTTTCTTT.

The gene calls are TRBV27 and TRBJ2-3, with D perhaps matching TRBD2 (5 bases). This CDR3 contains 18 residues. The germline CDR1 and CDR2 sequences are MNHEY and SMNVEV (reference sequence). The V and J ends lost 7 bases and 4 bases respectively, with 27 bases between them. CDR3: CASIIYPGVPIESDTQYF. CDR3 sequence (DNA): TGTGCCAGCATTATCTACCCCGGGGTTCCTATAGAATCAGATACGCAGTATTTT.

The chain uses TRBV14 and TRBJ2-3; 9 positions match TRBD2. This CDR3 spans 16 amino acids. V lost 3 bases, J lost 3 bases, and 7 bases stayed unmatched. Per the germline V gene, CDR1 is SGHDN and CDR2 is FVKESK. CDR3 in DNA: TGTGCCAGCAGCCATAAGCGGGGGGCTCGGACAGATACGCAGTATTTT. It codes for CASSHKRGARTDTQYF.

V gene TRBV15 combines with J gene TRBJ2-3; 8 bases align to TRBD2. J was trimmed by 1 base and V by 6 bases; bases with no gene match: 6. CDR1 and CDR2 from the germline V gene are LNHNV and YYDKDF (reference sequence). The CDR3 length is 15 residues. The CDR3 DNA sequence: TGTGCCACCAGTACGAGCGGGGGCCGCACAGATACGCAGTATTTT. This translates into CATSTSGGRTDTQYF. Filled out from reference TRBV15 and TRBJ2-3, the complete variable domain reads DAMVIQNPRYQVTQFGKPVTLSCSQTLNHNVMYWYQQKSSQAPKLLFHYYDKDFNNEADTPDNFQSRRPNTSFCFLDIRSPGLGDTAMYLCATSTSGGRTDTQYFGPGTRLTVL.

The chain is built from TRBV28 and TRBJ2-7; 8 bases line up with TRBD2. After removal of 3 bases from V and 7 bases from J, the junction contained 2 bases not matched to a gene. The CDR3 has 12 residues. Germline CDR1 is MDHEN and CDR2 is SYDVKM. The CDR3 spells CASSLGGREQYF. CDR3 bases: TGTGCCAGCAGTTTGGGCGGGAGGGAGCAGTACTTC.

The V gene is TRBV7-9, the J gene TRBJ2-1; TRBD2 matches 10 bases. The CDR3 contains 15 residues. With 4 bases clipped from V and 4 bases from J, the junction kept 4 bases outside the gene matches. Germline V lookup: CDR1 SEHNR, CDR2 FQNEAQ (reference sequence). The CDR3 protein is CASSSGTSVYNEQFF. The CDR3, as DNA: TGTGCCAGCAGCTCTGGGACTAGCGTGTACAATGAGCAGTTCTTC.

This clone was picked up one time. The chain couples TRBV29-1 to TRBJ2-1; 9 bases line up with TRBD2. CDR1 and CDR2 (germline): SQVTM, ANQGSEA. CDR3 length equals 17 residues. J lost 0 bases, V lost 6 bases, and 12 bases had no gene match. The CDR3 DNA is TGCAGCGTAAGGGGAGGCGGGGGGGGCCGCTCCTACAATGAGCAGTTCTTC. The encoded protein is CSVRGGGGGRSYNEQFF.

The rearrangement links TRBV19 to TRBJ1-4; 7 nucleotides agree with TRBD1. The CDR3 loop spans 17 amino acids. V shed 6 bases, J shed 1 base, and the junction held 11 bases outside the gene matches. CDR1 is LNHDA and CDR2 is SQIVND in the germline V gene (reference sequence). In nucleotides, the CDR3 is TGTGCCAGTAGCGACAGGGCAAGCCCGCTAACTAATGAAAAACTGTTTTTT. This translates into CASSDRASPLTNEKLFF.

The V gene is TRBV7-9, the J gene TRBJ2-3, with D tentatively TRBD2 (5 bases). The CDR3 extends over 15 amino acids. With 1 base removed from V and 1 base from J, the gap between germline ends came to 9 bases. In germline, CDR1 is SEHNR, CDR2 FQNEAQ (reference sequence). CDR3 coding DNA: TGTGCCAGCAGCTTAGAAAGCGGCCGCACAGATACGCAGTATTTT. It is translated as CASSLESGRTDTQYF.

The rearrangement links TRBV15 to TRBJ1-2; D may be TRBD1 (5 bases). Trimming shortened V by 3 bases and J by 4 bases, and 9 bases separated the two germline ends. The germline V gene has CDR1 LNHNV and CDR2 YYDKDF (reference sequence). The CDR3 consists of 13 residues. The CDR3 DNA follows: TGTGCCACCAGCAGCCAGGGCGGCTATGGCTACACCTTC. Protein product: CATSSQGGYGYTF. The variable domain in full, with the rest retrieved from reference TRBV15 and TRBJ1-2, is DAMVIQNPRYQVTQFGKPVTLSCSQTLNHNVMYWYQQKSSQAPKLLFHYYDKDFNNEADTPDNFQSRRPNTSFCFLDIRSPGLGDTAMYLCATSSQGGYGYTFGSGTRLTVV.

The genes are TRBV2 and TRBJ1-4; D uncertain. The CDR3 runs 14 residues. V lost 6 bases and J 0 bases, leaving 8 bases between the germline ends. Germline CDR1 is SNHLY and CDR2 is FYNNEI. CDR3 loop: CASREVSTNEKLFF. CDR3 in DNA: TGTGCCAGCAGGGAGGTATCAACTAATGAAAAACTGTTTTTT.

V usage is TRBV19 and J usage is TRBJ2-5, with 7 positions matching TRBD1. The V and J ends lost 5 bases and 5 bases, in that order; junction bases with no gene match: 14. Per the germline V gene, CDR1 is LNHDA and CDR2 is SQIVND (reference sequence). The CDR3 contains 16 residues. For the CDR3, the DNA is TGTGCCAGTAGTCCCCTCGGGGACAGTGGGTGGGAGACCCAGTACTTC. Protein product: CASSPLGDSGWETQYF.